These 5 T cell receptor beta chains originate from one sample sequenced in a study of cytomegalovirus exposure and HLA in healthy donors. Clones were sequenced by immunoSEQ multiplex PCR, and TCRdb holds only the in-frame ones, with some missing. Of some 140,000 clones in the sample, roughly 81% were seen once. Sequenced material: PBMCs. The source of these receptors is a woman in her twenties or thirties in good health and CMV-seronegative.

As for this clone: Compared with germline, one end of the junction differs, possibly owing to a read error. The chain has TRBV5-1 and TRBJ2-7, with D maybe TRBD2 (7 bases). CDR1 and CDR2 (germline): SGHRS, YFSETQ. The CDR3 has 14 residues. The CDR3 spells CANSLAGRWGGMYF. The CDR3 DNA reads TGCGCCAACAGCTTGGCCGGTCGGTGGGGGGGCATGTACTTC.

The chain employs TRBV9 and TRBJ2-3, with D maybe TRBD2 (5 bases). Germline CDR1 reads SGDLS; CDR2 reads YYNGEE. V was trimmed by 4 bases and J by 2 bases, leaving 11 bases between them. This CDR3 has 14 residues. As DNA, the CDR3 is TGTGCCAGCAGCCCACGGGATCACACAGATACGCAGTATTTT. Translation gives CASSPRDHTDTQYF.

The chain links TRBV6-1 to TRBJ2-2; 8 bases fit TRBD1. Germline V gene lookup returns CDR1 MNHNS and CDR2 SASEGT. CDR3 length equals 15 residues. V dropped 5 bases and J dropped 6; count of bases not matched to a gene: 8. The chain's CDR3 is CASSWTGPDPGELFF. CDR3 DNA sequence: TGTGCCAGCAGTTGGACAGGGCCGGACCCCGGGGAGCTGTTTTTT.

The chain combines TRBV5-8 with TRBJ1-6; 9 positions match TRBD1. J lost 8 bases, V lost 1 base, and 4 bases had no gene match. This CDR3 region has 15 residues. In germline, CDR1 is SGHTS, CDR2 YDEGEE. CDR3 sequence (DNA): TGTGCCAGCAGCTTGCGGGGGACAGGGCATTCACCCCTCCACTTT. It codes for CASSLRGTGHSPLHF. The variable domain in full, completed from reference TRBV5-8 and TRBJ1-6, reads EAGVTQSPTHLIKTRGQQATLRCSPISGHTSVYWYQQALGLGLQFLLWYDEGEERNRGNFPPRFSGRQFPNYSSELNVNALELEDSALYLCASSLRGTGHSPLHFGNGTRLTVT.

The chain combines TRBV6-6 with TRBJ1-5; 8 positions agree with TRBD1. This CDR3 comprises 15 residues. Looked up from germline, CDR1 is MNHNY and CDR2 is SVGAGI (reference sequence). V dropped 5 bases and J dropped 3; count of bases not matched to a gene: 6. The CDR3 region is CASSAQGALNQPQHF. The CDR3 DNA sequence: TGTGCCAGCAGTGCGCAGGGGGCACTCAATCAGCCCCAGCATTTT.